A selection of T cell receptor beta chains follows, all from one sample in a study of cytomegalovirus exposure and HLA in healthy donors. TCRdb's copy holds only in-frame clones and misses some; the assay was immunoSEQ multiplex PCR. In the table there are some 120,000 clones, approximately 80% of which are singletons. The sample was PBMCs. These receptor sequences come from a man in his thirties or forties in good health and CMV-seropositive. Both conserved end residues are part of each CDR3. Fields, in order: CDR3 protein, V gene, J gene, CDR3 length.

CDR3: CASSQEGGSGYNEQFF; V: TRBV4-2; J: TRBJ2-1; length: 16
CDR3: CASSPAVALEFF; V: TRBV11-2; J: TRBJ2-1; length: 12
CDR3: CASSSGTSGRDSYNEQFF; V: TRBV4-2; J: TRBJ2-1; length: 18
CDR3: CATRQGWGNQPQHF; V: TRBV6-6; J: TRBJ1-5; length: 14
CDR3: CASSQDRALNTEAFF; V: TRBV4-2; J: TRBJ1-1; length: 15
CDR3: CASSLVLGTDKETQYF; V: TRBV5-1; J: TRBJ2-5; length: 16
CDR3: CASRPTEHTNYGYTF; V: TRBV6-5; J: TRBJ1-2; length: 15
CDR3: CASSPRTGITVSGELFF; V: TRBV18; J: TRBJ2-2; length: 17
CDR3: CASSSRGRGELFF; V: TRBV11-3; J: TRBJ2-2; length: 13
CDR3: CASSFAHQGQDEQYF; V: TRBV6-6; J: TRBJ2-7; length: 15
CDR3: CASSDYGGRDEQFF; V: TRBV6-1; J: TRBJ2-1; length: 14
CDR3: CSGLWGSEAFF; V: TRBV20-1; J: TRBJ1-1; length: 11
CDR3: CASSSGGGNQPQHF; V: TRBV25-1; J: TRBJ1-5; length: 14
CDR3: CASSFRLAGVEQFF; V: TRBV5-1; J: TRBJ2-1; length: 14
CDR3: CASTEGAGTEAFF; V: TRBV5-1; J: TRBJ1-1; length: 13
CDR3: CASSLNGGSRTEAFF; V: TRBV7-3; J: TRBJ1-1; length: 15
CDR3: CASSRESGRLSYEQYF; V: TRBV4-2; J: TRBJ2-7; length: 16
CDR3: CASSKRMADLITEAFF; V: TRBV19; J: TRBJ1-1; length: 16
CDR3: CSVERRQGYGYTF; V: TRBV29-1; J: TRBJ1-2; length: 13
CDR3: CASTQRQGYEQYF; V: TRBV6-5; J: TRBJ2-7; length: 13
CDR3: CASSPKPGQGYEQYF; V: TRBV5-4; J: TRBJ2-7; length: 15
CDR3: CASSLLGLAGGGYEQYF; V: TRBV7-2; J: TRBJ2-7; length: 17
CDR3: CASSPSGQRGEKLFF; V: TRBV27; J: TRBJ1-4; length: 15
CDR3: CASSRTGGDGYTF; V: TRBV27; J: TRBJ1-2; length: 13
CDR3: CASSLAGGSNEKLFF; V: TRBV7-9; J: TRBJ1-4; length: 15
CDR3: CSVETTNERKYEQYF; V: TRBV29-1; J: TRBJ2-7; length: 15
CDR3: CASIQGYTQYF; V: TRBV28; J: TRBJ2-3; length: 11
CDR3: CASSLDLVGSYNEQFF; V: TRBV7-8; J: TRBJ2-1; length: 16